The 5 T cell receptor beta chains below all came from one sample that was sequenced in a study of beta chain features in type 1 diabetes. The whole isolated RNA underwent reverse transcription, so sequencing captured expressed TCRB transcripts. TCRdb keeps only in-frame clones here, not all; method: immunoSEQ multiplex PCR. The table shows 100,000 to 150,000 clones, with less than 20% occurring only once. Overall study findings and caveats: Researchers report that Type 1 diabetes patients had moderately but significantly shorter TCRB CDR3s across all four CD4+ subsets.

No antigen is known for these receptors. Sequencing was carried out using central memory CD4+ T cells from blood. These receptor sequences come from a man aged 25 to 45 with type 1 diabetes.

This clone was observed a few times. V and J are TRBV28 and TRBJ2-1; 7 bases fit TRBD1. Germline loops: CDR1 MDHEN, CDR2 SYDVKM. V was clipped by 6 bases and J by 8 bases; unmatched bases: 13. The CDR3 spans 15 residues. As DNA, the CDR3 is TGTGCCAGCAGCAATCCCCTACAGGGGATCGATGAGCAGTTCTTC. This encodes CASSNPLQGIDEQFF.

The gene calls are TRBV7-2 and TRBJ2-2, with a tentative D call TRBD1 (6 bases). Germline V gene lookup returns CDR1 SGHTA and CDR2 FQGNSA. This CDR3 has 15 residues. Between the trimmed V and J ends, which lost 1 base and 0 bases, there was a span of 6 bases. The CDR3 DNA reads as TGTGCCAGCAGCTTAGACAGGGCGAACACCGGGGAGCTGTTTTTT. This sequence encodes CASSLDRANTGELFF.

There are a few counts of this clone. CDR3 amino acids: CASNRDSGSGANVLTF. In DNA, the CDR3 is TGTGCCAGCAACCGGGACAGTGGCTCTGGGGCCAACGTCCTGACTTTC. This rearrangement joins TRBV6-6 to TRBJ2-6, with 7 bases matching TRBD1. J was trimmed by 0 bases and V by 7 bases; bases with no gene match: 6. The CDR3 has 16 amino acids. Germline V gives CDR1 MNHNY, CDR2 SVGAGI (reference sequence).

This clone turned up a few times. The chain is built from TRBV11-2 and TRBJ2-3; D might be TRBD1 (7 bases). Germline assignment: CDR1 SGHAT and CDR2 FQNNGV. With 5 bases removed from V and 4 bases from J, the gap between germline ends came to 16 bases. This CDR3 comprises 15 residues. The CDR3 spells CASSLGGGTADTQYF. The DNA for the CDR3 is TGTGCCAGCAGCCTAGGGGGCGGGACAGCAGATACGCAGTATTTT.

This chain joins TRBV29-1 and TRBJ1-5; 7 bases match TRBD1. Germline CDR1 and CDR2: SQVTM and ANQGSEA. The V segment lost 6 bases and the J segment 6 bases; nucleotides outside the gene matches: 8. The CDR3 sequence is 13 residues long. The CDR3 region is CSVVQGIGQPQHF. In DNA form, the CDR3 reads TGCAGCGTGGTACAGGGGATCGGTCAGCCCCAGCATTTT.